Listed below are T cell receptor beta chains from one sample, sequenced in a study of blood T cell repertoires in COVID-19. The repertoire was sequenced with immunoSEQ multiplex PCR; TCRdb's copy has only in-frame clones and lacks some. Of over 60,000 clones in the sample, around nine tenths were seen once. The sample taken for sequencing was peripheral blood. These receptors were obtained from a woman aged 55-70 years with acute or convalescent COVID-19. The conserved cysteine and the conserved F or W are not part of the CDR3 here. A D gene is named only where the DNA matches it firmly.

v_call | d_call | cdr3_aa
TRBV28 | . | ASSTRLRTYEQY
TRBV30 | . | ASRWELNTEAF
TRBV7-6 | TRBD1 | ASSSRGGNQPQH
TRBV28 | TRBD1 | ASSLLDRGGNQPQH
TRBV3-1/TRBV3-2 | . | ASSQDRGASSETQY
TRBV5-1 | . | ASSYTGQGETQY
TRBV10-3 | . | AISTGTHLGDTQY
TRBV14 | TRBD1 | ASSQAYRGLGYT
TRBV5-8 | TRBD1 | ASSMDRGRETEAF
TRBV10-3 | TRBD2 | AISAGGAGGQETQY
TRBV4-1 | . | ASSQGKFSSYNEQF
TRBV6-2/TRBV6-3 | TRBD2 | ASSYERGGRETQY
TRBV12-3/TRBV12-4 | . | ASSLANTGQAF
TRBV30 | TRBD1 | AWNKGQGDQPQH
TRBV19 | TRBD1 | ASSPGTGRSNQPQH
TRBV6-5 | . | ASSTSTAYEQY
TRBV7-2 | TRBD1 | ASSSGQGAGQPQH
TRBV3-1/TRBV3-2 | TRBD2 | ASSPRTSGIAKNIQY
TRBV18 | TRBD2 | ASSPSLAGGSGELF
TRBV28 | . | ASSLRPDYGYT
TRBV7-9 | . | ASSESRGEPTRGTIY
TRBV27 | TRBD1 | ASSRADRGNTEAF
TRBV12-3/TRBV12-4 | TRBD1 | ASRRQGYYEQY
TRBV10-3 | . | AISPDKYEQY
TRBV5-6 | . | ASSLERGVNTEAF
TRBV27 | TRBD1 | ASSLRTGGHGELF
TRBV10-1 | TRBD2 | ASSRGGADTQY
TRBV10-3 | . | AISESGGQPYGYT
TRBV5-1 | TRBD2 | ASGPGLRYNEQF
TRBV5-1 | TRBD2 | ASSLGSGGEDTQY
TRBV28 | . | ASSLIGGASNQPQH
TRBV5-5 | . | ASSRAGAQETQY
TRBV2 | TRBD1 | ASSKTGQGKQPQH
TRBV14 | . | ASSPDWAFPYGYT
TRBV9 | . | ASSVGGPGHTEAF
TRBV12-3/TRBV12-4 | TRBD2 | ASSSTSVYEQY
TRBV5-1 | TRBD1 | ASRGDRAAYGYT
TRBV6-9 | TRBD1 | ASSYVTGWHYGYT
TRBV3-1/TRBV3-2 | . | ASSQANRVQY
TRBV5-1 | . | ASSLEAGAGELF
TRBV7-6 | . | ASRSDTEAF
TRBV9 | . | ASSVDGQNSPLH
TRBV15 | . | ATSRDLSSYEQY
TRBV27 | . | ASSLSTGTQGYGYT
TRBV6-4 | TRBD1 | ASRAGQANTEAF
TRBV6-1 | . | ASSESWQGSEKLF
TRBV27 | . | ASSTDLFYGYT
TRBV24-1 | . | ATSAGDLAKNIQY
TRBV4-1 | TRBD2 | ASSYRQASGGSTDTQY
TRBV29-1 | . | SVTPGGNEQF
TRBV6-6 | TRBD1 | ASSLGQGSNQPQH
TRBV5-5 | . | ASRTELYEQY
TRBV14 | . | ASSRTRDSLV
TRBV19 | TRBD1 | ASSSGQAGNEKLF
TRBV6-1 | TRBD1 | ASSAMGASGQGISYEQY
TRBV6-2/TRBV6-3 | . | ASSSPTGTNYGYT
TRBV5-4 | . | ASSSKQENNEKLF